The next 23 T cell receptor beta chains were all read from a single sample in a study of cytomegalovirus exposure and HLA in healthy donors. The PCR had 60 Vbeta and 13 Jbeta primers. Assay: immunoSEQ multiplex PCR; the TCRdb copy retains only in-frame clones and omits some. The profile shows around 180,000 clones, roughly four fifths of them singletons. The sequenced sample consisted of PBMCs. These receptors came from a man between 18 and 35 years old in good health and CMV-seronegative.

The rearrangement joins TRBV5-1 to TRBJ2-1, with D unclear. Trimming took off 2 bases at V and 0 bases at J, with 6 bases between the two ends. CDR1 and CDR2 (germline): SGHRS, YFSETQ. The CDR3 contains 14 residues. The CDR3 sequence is CASSFPLSYNEQFF. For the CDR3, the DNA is TGCGCCAGCAGCTTTCCCCTCTCCTACAATGAGCAGTTCTTC.

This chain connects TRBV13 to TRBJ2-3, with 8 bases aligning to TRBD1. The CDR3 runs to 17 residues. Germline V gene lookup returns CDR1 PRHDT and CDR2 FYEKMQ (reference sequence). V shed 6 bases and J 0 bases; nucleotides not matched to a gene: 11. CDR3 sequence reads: CASSFTHDRGSTDTQYF. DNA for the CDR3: TGTGCCAGCAGTTTCACCCATGACAGGGGAAGCACAGATACGCAGTATTTT.

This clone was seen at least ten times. CDR3 DNA: TGTGCCAGCAGGTCGACAGGCCTCTACACCTTC. The encoded protein is CASRSTGLYTF. The V and J genes are TRBV6-5 and TRBJ1-2, with a weak D call TRBD1 (6 bases). The V gene lost 6 bases and the J gene lost 10 bases, with 12 bases spanning the gap. This CDR3 region has 11 residues. Germline-derived CDR1 and CDR2 are MNHEY and SVGAGI.

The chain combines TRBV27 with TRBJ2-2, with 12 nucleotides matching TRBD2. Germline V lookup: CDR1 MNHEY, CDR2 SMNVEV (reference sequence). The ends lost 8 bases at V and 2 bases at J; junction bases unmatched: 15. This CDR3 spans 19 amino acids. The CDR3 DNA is TGTGCCAGCGGGGAGACCTGGACTAGCGGGAAGGGAAACACCGGGGAGCTGTTTTTT. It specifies CASGETWTSGKGNTGELFF.

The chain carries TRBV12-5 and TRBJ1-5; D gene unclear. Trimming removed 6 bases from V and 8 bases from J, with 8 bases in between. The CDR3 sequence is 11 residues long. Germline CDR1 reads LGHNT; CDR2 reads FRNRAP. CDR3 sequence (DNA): TGTGCTAGTGGCCCTACCGAGCCCCAGCATTTT. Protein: CASGPTEPQHF.

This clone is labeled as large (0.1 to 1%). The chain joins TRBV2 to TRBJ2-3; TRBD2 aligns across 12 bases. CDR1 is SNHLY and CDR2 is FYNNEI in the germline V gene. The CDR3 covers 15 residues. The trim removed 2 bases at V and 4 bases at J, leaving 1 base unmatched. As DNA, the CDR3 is TGTGCCAGCAGTGAACCTAGCGGGGGGGCAGATACGCAGTATTTT. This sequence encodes CASSEPSGGADTQYF.

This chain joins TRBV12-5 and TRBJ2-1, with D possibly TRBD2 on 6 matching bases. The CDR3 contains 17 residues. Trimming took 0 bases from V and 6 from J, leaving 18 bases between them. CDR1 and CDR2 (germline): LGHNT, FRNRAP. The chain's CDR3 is CASGLVEGSYSGNEQFF. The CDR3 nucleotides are TGTGCTAGTGGTTTGGTGGAGGGGAGCTACTCGGGCAATGAGCAGTTCTTC.

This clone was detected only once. The CDR3 coding sequence is TGTGCCAGCAGCCAGGAGGCCTACGAGCAGTACTTC. Protein sequence: CASSQEAYEQYF. The chain recombines TRBV2 with TRBJ2-7; D possibly corresponds to TRBD2 (5 bases). The CDR3 length is 12 residues. V lost 6 bases and J 2 bases, leaving 8 bases between the germline ends. CDR1 SNHLY and CDR2 FYNNEI come from the germline V gene.

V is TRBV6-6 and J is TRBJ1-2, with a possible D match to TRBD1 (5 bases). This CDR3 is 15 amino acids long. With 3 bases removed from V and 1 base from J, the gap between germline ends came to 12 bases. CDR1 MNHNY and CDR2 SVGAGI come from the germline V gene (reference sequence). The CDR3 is CASSYSGLSNYGYTF. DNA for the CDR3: TGTGCCAGCAGTTATTCAGGGTTAAGTAACTATGGCTACACCTTC.

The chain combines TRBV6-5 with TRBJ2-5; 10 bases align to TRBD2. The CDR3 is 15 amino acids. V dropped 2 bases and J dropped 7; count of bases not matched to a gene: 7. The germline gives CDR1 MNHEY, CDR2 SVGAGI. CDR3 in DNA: TGTGCCAGCAGTTACGGTAAGCGGGAGGGCGCGACCCAGTACTTC. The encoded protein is CASSYGKREGATQYF.

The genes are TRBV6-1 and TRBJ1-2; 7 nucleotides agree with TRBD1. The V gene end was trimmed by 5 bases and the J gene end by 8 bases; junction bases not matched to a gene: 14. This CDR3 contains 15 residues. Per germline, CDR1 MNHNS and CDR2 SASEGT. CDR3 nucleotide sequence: TGTGCCAGCAGTAGACAGGGCCTTGACCGTATCGGCTACACCTTC. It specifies CASSRQGLDRIGYTF.

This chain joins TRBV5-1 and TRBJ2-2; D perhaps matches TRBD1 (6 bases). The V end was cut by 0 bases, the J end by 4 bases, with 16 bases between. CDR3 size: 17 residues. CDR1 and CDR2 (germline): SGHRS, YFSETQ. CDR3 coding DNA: TGCGCCAGCAGCTTGGGTTGGGGGCTATCGGTCACCGGGGAGCTGTTTTTT. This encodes CASSLGWGLSVTGELFF.

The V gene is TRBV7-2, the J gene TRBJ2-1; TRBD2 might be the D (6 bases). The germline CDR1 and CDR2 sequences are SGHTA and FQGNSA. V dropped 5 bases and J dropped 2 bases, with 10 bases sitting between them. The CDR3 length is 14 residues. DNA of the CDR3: TGTGCCAGCAGCCGTAGCGGTCCCTACAATGAGCAGTTCTTC. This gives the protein CASSRSGPYNEQFF.

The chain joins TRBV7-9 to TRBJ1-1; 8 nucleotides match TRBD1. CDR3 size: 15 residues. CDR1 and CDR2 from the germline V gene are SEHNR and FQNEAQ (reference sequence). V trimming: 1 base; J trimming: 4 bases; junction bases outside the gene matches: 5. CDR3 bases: TGTGCCAGCAGCTTAGAGACAGGGGATGGCACTGAAGCTTTCTTT. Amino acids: CASSLETGDGTEAFF.

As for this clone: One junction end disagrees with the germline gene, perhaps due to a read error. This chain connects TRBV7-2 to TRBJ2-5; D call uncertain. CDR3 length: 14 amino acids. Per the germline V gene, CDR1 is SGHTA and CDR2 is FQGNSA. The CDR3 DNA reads TGTGCCAGCAGCCTCCAAAGTGGCCAAGAGGCCCAGTACTTC. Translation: CASSLQSGQEAQYF. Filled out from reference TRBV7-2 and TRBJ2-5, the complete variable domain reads GAGVSQSPSNKVTEKGKDVELRCDPISGHTALYWYRQSLGQGLEFLIYFQGNSAPDKSGLPSDRFSAERTGGSVSTLTIQRTQQEDSAVYLCASSLQSGQEAQYFGPGTRLLVL.

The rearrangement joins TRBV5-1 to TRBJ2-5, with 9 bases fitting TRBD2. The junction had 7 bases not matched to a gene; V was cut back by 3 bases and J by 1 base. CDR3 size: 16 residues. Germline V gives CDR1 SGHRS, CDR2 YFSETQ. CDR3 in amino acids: CASSSSGNSFQETQYF. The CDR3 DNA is TGCGCCAGCAGCTCTAGCGGGAACTCCTTCCAAGAGACCCAGTACTTC.

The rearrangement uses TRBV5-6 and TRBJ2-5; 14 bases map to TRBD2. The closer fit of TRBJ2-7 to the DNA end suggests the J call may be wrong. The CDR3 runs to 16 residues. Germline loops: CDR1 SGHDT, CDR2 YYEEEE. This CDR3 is CASSPTGLAGAYEQYF. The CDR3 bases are TGTGCCAGCAGCCCCACGGGACTAGCGGGAGCTTACGAGCAGTACTTC.

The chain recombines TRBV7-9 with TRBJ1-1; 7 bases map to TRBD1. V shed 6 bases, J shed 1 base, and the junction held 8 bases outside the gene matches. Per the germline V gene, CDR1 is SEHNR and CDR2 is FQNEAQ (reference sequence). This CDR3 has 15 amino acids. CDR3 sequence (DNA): TGTGCCAGCAGAAGACAGGGAGACGAGAACACTGAAGCTTTCTTT. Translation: CASRRQGDENTEAFF.

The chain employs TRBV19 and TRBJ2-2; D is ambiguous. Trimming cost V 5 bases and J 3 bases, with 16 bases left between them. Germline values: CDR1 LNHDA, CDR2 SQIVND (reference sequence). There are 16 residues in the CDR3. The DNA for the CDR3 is TGTGCCAGTAGTGCCACCCCCTGGCAGGACACCGGGGAGCTGTTTTTT. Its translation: CASSATPWQDTGELFF. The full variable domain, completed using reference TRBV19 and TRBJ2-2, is DGGITQSPKYLFRKEGQNVTLSCEQNLNHDAMYWYRQDPGQGLRLIYYSQIVNDFQKGDIAEGYSVSREKKESFPLTVTSAQKNPTAFYLCASSATPWQDTGELFFGEGSRLTVL.

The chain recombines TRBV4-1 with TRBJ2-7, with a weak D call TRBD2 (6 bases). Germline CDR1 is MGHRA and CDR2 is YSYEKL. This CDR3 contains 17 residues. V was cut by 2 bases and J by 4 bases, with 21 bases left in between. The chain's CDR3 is CASSQNNIPILAYEQYF. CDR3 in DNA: TGCGCCAGCAGCCAAAACAACATACCGATACTAGCTTACGAGCAGTACTTC.

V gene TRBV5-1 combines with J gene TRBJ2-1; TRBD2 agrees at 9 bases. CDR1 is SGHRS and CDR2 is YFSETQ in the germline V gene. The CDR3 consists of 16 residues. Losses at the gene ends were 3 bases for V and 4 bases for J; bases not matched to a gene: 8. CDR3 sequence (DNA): TGCGCCAGCAGCTCTCAGTCTCTAGCGGGGTACAATGAGCAGTTCTTC. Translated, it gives CASSSQSLAGYNEQFF.

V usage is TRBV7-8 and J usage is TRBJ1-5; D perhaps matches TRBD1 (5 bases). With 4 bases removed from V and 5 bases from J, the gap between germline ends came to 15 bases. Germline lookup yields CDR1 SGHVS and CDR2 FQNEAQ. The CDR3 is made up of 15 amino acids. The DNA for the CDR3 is TGTGCCAGCAGCTCAACTCAGGGAATTGATCAGCCCCAGCATTTT. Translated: CASSSTQGIDQPQHF.

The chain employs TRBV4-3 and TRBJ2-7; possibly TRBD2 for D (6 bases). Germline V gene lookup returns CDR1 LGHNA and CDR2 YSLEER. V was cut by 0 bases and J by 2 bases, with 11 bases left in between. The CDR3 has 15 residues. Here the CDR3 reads CASSQDASAAYEQYF. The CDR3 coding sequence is TGCGCCAGCAGCCAAGACGCTAGCGCCGCCTACGAGCAGTACTTC.